Included here is one T cell receptor (beta chain) sequence, with context. Its antigen remains unidentified. Base quality data are lacking; no much larger clone is found one base away. Little can be read into the size of this beta chain, an off-target read in a library designed for alpha chains. Receptor libraries were prepared by 5' RACE. Sequencing relied on a NextSeq 500. In the TCR library protocol, a unique molecular identifier was attached to each TCR cDNA molecule so that PCR and sequencing errors could be corrected. Under the source paper's analysis protocol: TCR identification, UMI-based error correction and CDR3 extraction were performed with Decombinator tools. TCRs above a frequency of 2 per 1,000, corresponding to the top 1% of the tumor frequency distribution, were defined as expanded. Expanded tumor TCRs were classed as regional if statistically deemed absent (corrected P<0.05) from at least one tumor region, otherwise ubiquitous. Renyi diversity was computed with the R vegan package after each repertoire had been subsampled 100 times to 5,000 TCRs. CDR3 similarity networks were constructed using string-kernel similarity of amino acid triplets, with links drawn between CDR3s whose pairwise similarity was above 0.82. TCRdb ran its own pipeline on the public reads, namely fastp trimming at Q25 and MiXCR clone calling, and kept in-frame beta chains. Rows matching on CDR3 protein sequence are summarized as one entry with the most common DNA and genes. For this entry, the V and J calls and clone size follow TCRdb and not the study's own pipeline. The sample table lists under 20,000 distinct CDR3 sequences, 9.5% to 10% of them with a count of one. The ten largest clones add up to 20% to 25% of the sample.

This specimen's time point label, per the study, means: sample taken at primary tumor resection. Samples were obtained from approximately 76 patients with early-stage, untreated non-small cell lung cancer from the lung TRACERx cohort. Whole RNA extracted from tumor and nontumor lung tissue, or from cryopreserved PBMC samples, was used for TCR sequencing without cell sorting. Only patients with enough RNA available from two or more tumor regions were chosen for TCR sequencing. Before being selected, tumor and adjacent nontumor lung specimens were reviewed by a lung pathologist. The sample originates from a study of spatial heterogeneity in lung cancer (dated by TCRdb to about 2019). With regard to the full study: More beta-chain than alpha-chain transcripts were consistently detected, likely reflecting higher beta-chain transcript abundance. In tumor regions, TCR transcript counts showed a strong correlation with a T cell transcriptional module score from matched bulk RNA-seq. In the raw uncorrected reads, each unique combination of TCR and UMI appeared on average more than ten times. In non-small cell lung cancer, the study made a quantitative comparison of TCR alpha and beta repertoires among multiple tumor regions, matched nontumor lung and blood. Nonsynonymous mutation counts, determined by whole-exome sequencing of tumor tissue, were related to features of the TCR repertoire. At surgery, both alpha and beta chains were TCR-sequenced in roughly 200 tumor regions, some 64 matched nontumor lung samples and around 50 PBMC samples. Here is what the overall study found, with its caveats: TCR-seq coverage of tumor T cells was estimated at only roughly 6.6% for alpha chains and around 14% for beta chains. Counts of ubiquitous and regional expanded TCRs were found to correlate with counts of ubiquitous and regional nonsynonymous mutations, respectively. Additional single-cell paired TCR alpha and beta sequencing was considered necessary to confirm, at a functional level, the hypothesis that regional TCRs recognize regional mutations. The number of expanded intratumoral alpha and beta TCRs correlated with the tumor nonsynonymous mutation count.

The V and J ends are trimmed by 0 bases and 7 bases, leaving 11 bases between them. The CDR3 goes from the cysteine to the phenylalanine over 13 residues. Here the CDR3 DNA is all that survives: 39 bases in frame from base 1. CDR1 is given as DFQATT and CDR2 as SNEGSKA, both from the germline V gene (reference sequence). The chain links TRBV20-1 with TRBJ2-3; the D gene assignment is ambiguous. This TCR came from a female donor with early-stage non-small cell lung cancer. The sequencing here drew on lung tumor tissue, taken at surgery. At the DNA level, the sequence is TGCAGTGCTAGAGAGGCGGCAACGCATACGCAGTATTTT. The encoded protein is CSAREAATHTQYF.